The sequence of this TCR beta chain was determined in a study of tumor-infiltrating lymphocytes in primary liver carcinoma. The wider study: In every tissue type, samples returned a similar yield of roughly 3.5 to 8 million productive TCRbeta reads.

Total RNA amounting to 500 ng was the source from which TCR beta cDNA was made with a constant-region primer. TCR beta libraries came from three nested multiplex PCR rounds using slightly modified ARM-PCR. A C-beta reverse primer was combined with TRBV1-TRBV30 forward primers in the first two PCR rounds, and each round had 9 to 10 cycles. TCRdb re-called the multiplex PCR reads with MiXCR, one entry per CDR3 protein. In the table there are tens of thousands of distinct CDR3 sequences, roughly two thirds of which are singletons. Notes on this clonotype: Its antigen is unidentified. At one end, the junction sequence differs from germline, possibly due to a read error.

Co-extracting RNA and DNA was done with roughly 17-34 mg of unsorted bulk tissue as input. Among the patients, all had chronic HBV infection and none had been treated. The CDR3 is made up of 14 amino acids. General study points: The study found tumor-adjacent and tumor-blood pairs overlapped less than tumor region pairs.

The source of this sequence is a man aged 35-49 years with primary liver carcinoma and hepatitis B virus infection. J is TRBJ2-1 and V is TRBV12-3 or TRBV12-4; 13 bases map to TRBD2. The sample comprised tumor-adjacent normal liver tissue. In nucleotides, the CDR3 is TGTGTCAGCAAGGGACTAGCGGGGTACAATGAGCGGTTCTTC. Translated: CVSKGLAGYNERFF.